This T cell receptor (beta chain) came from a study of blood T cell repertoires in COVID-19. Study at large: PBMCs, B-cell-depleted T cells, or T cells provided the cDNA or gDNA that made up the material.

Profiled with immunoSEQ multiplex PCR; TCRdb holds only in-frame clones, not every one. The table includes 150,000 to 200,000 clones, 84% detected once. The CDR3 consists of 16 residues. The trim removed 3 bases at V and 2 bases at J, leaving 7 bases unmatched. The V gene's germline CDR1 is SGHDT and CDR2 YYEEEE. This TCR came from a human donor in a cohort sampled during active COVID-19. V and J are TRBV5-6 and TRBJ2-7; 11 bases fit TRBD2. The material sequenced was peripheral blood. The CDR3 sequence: CASSWRTSGGAYEQYF. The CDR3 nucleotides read TGTGCCAGCAGCTGGAGAACTAGCGGGGGTGCCTACGAGCAGTACTTC.